This T cell receptor (beta chain) came from a study of molecular identifiers for immune sequencing clone quantification. Study in general: Split five ways in replicates, RNA from around 20,000 or 99,000 naive CD8 cells had four portions sequenced.

MiXCR was run by TCRdb on the PCR reads, yielding one entry per CDR3 protein. Of about 86,000 distinct CDR3 sequences listed, about 23% are singletons. The CDR3 is 13 residues long. The germline gives CDR1 LNHDA, CDR2 SQIVND (reference sequence). Naive CD8 T cells underwent sorting with the CD8+CD4-CCR7+CD45RA+ definition. Remarks on this clonotype: A read error may be the cause here, since a much bigger clone is one base away.

The receptor comes from a human donor in good health. Some libraries in this study had Jurkat cell RNA spiked in. Sequenced sample: naive CD8+ T cells from blood, with Jurkat cell RNA spiked in. Regarding subset: FACS-sorted CD8+CD4-CCR7+CD45RA+ naive T cells. The V gene is TRBV19, the J gene TRBJ2-4, with D possibly matching TRBD1 (6 bases). Here the CDR3 reads CASSILDSYIQHF. DNA of the CDR3: TGTGCCAGTAGTATATTGGACAGCTACATTCAGCACTTC.